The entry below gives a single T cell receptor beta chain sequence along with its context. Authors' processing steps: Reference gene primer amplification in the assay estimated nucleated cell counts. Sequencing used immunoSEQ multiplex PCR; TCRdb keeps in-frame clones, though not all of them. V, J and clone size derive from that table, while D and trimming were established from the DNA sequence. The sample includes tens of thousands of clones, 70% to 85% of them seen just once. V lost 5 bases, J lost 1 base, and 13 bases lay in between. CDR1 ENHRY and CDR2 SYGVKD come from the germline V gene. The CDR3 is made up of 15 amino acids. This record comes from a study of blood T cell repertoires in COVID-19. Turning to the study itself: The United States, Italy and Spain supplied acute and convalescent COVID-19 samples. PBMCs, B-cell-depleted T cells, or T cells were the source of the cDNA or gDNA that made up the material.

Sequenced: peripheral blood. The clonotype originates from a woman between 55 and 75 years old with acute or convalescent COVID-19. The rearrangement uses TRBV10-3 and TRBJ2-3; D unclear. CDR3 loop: CAISRSVRGTDTQYF. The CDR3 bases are TGTGCCATCAGTCGCAGCGTTCGGGGCACAGATACGCAGTATTTT.